Listed below are T cell receptor beta chains from one sample, sequenced in a study of Graves' ophthalmopathy and Graves' hyperthyroidism. MiXCR was run by TCRdb on the multiplex PCR reads, yielding one entry per CDR3 protein. This table holds around 660,000 distinct CDR3 sequences, roughly two fifths found once. Sequenced input: peripheral blood. These receptors originate from an adult man with Graves' ophthalmopathy. CDR3s include the opening cysteine and the closing phenylalanine or tryptophan. The D gene is left open where the match is weak. Clone sizes are given selectively: once, few, many, or a class where the clone is expanded.

CDR3aa,CDR3nt,abundance,j_gene,v_gene,d_gene
CSVTDGACYGYTF,TGCAGCGTAACGGATGGGGCGTGCTATGGCTACACCTTC,.,TRBJ1-2,TRBV29-1,.
CASSFPGNQETQYF,TGTGCTAGCAGCTTCCCGGGGAACCAAGAGACCCAGTACTTC,once,TRBJ2-5,TRBV7-7,.
CAISERLNTGELFF,TGTGCCATCAGTGAACGGTTGAACACCGGGGAGCTGTTTTTT,.,TRBJ2-2,TRBV10-3,.
CASKERGGFTDTQYF,TGTGCCAGTAAGGAGCGGGGGGGATTCACAGATACGCAGTATTTT,.,TRBJ2-3,TRBV19,TRBD2
CSVVGTTDTQYF,TGCAGCGTCGTCGGGACCACAGATACGCAGTATTTT,few,TRBJ2-3,TRBV29-1,.
CASSETGTNEKLFF,TGCGCCAGCAGTGAGACAGGGACCAATGAAAAACTGTTTTTT,many,TRBJ1-4,TRBV5-1,TRBD1
CASSLDWGIGYGYTF,TGTGCCAGCAGCTTAGATTGGGGGATCGGCTATGGCTACACCTTC,many,TRBJ1-2,TRBV11-2,.
CASSEQEPTAYNSPLHF,TGTGCCAGCAGTGAACAGGAACCGACAGCCTATAATTCACCCCTCCACTTT,many,TRBJ1-6,TRBV2,.
CASSQLGGQGGSNQPQHF,TGTGCCAGCAGTCAACTAGGGGGTCAGGGAGGTAGCAATCAGCCCCAGCATTTT,.,TRBJ1-5,TRBV12-3/TRBV12-4,.
CAISLSQGGYEQYF,TGTGCCATCAGTCTGAGTCAGGGGGGCTACGAGCAGTACTTC,many,TRBJ2-7,TRBV10-3,.
CASYSTGGYGYTF,TGTGCCAGTTACTCGACGGGGGGCTACGGCTACACCTTC,.,TRBJ1-2,TRBV2,.
CAISAGQAQETQYF,TGTGCCATCAGTGCGGGACAGGCCCAAGAGACCCAGTACTTC,.,TRBJ2-5,TRBV10-3,TRBD1
CASRAGQGGNTEAFF,TGTGCCAGCAGAGCGGGACAGGGGGGCAACACTGAAGCTTTCTTT,many,TRBJ1-1,TRBV12-3/TRBV12-4,TRBD1
CATSAGRNTGELFF,TGTGCCACCAGTGCGGGCAGGAACACCGGGGAGCTGTTTTTT,few,TRBJ2-2,TRBV24-1,.
CAHSRLAEAFF,TGTGCCCACTCACGGTTAGCTGAAGCTTTCTTT,.,TRBJ1-1,TRBV19,.
CASSGTGGGVGELFF,TGTGCCAGCAGTGGGACAGGGGGCGGGGTGGGGGAGCTGTTTTTT,.,TRBJ2-2,TRBV11-1,TRBD1
CAWDRRMTEAFF,TGTGCCTGGGACAGGAGGATGACTGAAGCTTTCTTT,few,TRBJ1-1,TRBV2,TRBD1
CASSIVRTVSGEKLFF,TGTGCCAGTAGTATAGTGAGGACAGTCTCCGGAGAAAAACTGTTTTTT,many,TRBJ1-4,TRBV19,.
CASSVASRGAGNTIYF,TGTGCCAGCAGCGTAGCCTCACGAGGGGCTGGAAACACCATATATTTT,many,TRBJ1-3,TRBV9,.
CASNQAGEGGEQYF,TGTGCCAGCAATCAGGCGGGGGAGGGGGGCGAGCAGTACTTC,few,TRBJ2-7,TRBV12-3/TRBV12-4,.
CSVQETQGYTF,TGCAGCGTTCAAGAGACTCAAGGCTACACCTTC,.,TRBJ1-2,TRBV29-1,.
CASSWRRYYEQYF,TGTGCCAGCAGTTGGCGGCGGTACTACGAGCAGTACTTC,many,TRBJ2-7,TRBV12-3/TRBV12-4,.
CASSLSLRASPLHF,TGTGCCAGCAGTTTATCGCTAAGGGCTTCACCCCTCCACTTT,few,TRBJ1-6,TRBV12-3/TRBV12-4,.
CATSSPSGTSGSRQETQYF,TGTGCCACCAGCAGCCCCTCCGGGACTAGCGGGAGTAGGCAAGAGACCCAGTACTTC,many,TRBJ2-5,TRBV15,TRBD2
CASSGNDRENYGYTF,TGTGCCAGCAGCGGAAATGACAGGGAAAACTATGGCTACACCTTC,.,TRBJ1-2,TRBV9,TRBD1
CASTQRGSGGQETQYF,TGTGCCAGCACCCAAAGGGGTAGCGGGGGCCAAGAGACCCAGTACTTC,few,TRBJ2-5,TRBV10-3,TRBD2
CASSQARHGETQYF,TGCGCCAGCAGCCAAGCCAGACACGGAGAGACCCAGTACTTC,.,TRBJ2-5,TRBV4-3,.
CATRSNQPQHF,TGTGCCACCAGAAGCAATCAGCCCCAGCATTTT,many,TRBJ1-5,TRBV6-6,.
CASSIPYGADQETQYF,TGTGCCAGTAGTATTCCTTATGGAGCAGACCAAGAGACCCAGTACTTC,.,TRBJ2-5,TRBV19,.
CAGGQGSHYGYTF,TGCGCCGGAGGACAGGGGAGCCATTATGGCTACACCTTC,.,TRBJ1-2,TRBV10-2,TRBD1
CSARDADRGSANYGYTF,TGCAGTGCTAGAGATGCGGACAGAGGTAGCGCTAACTATGGCTACACCTTC,many,TRBJ1-2,TRBV20-1,.
CASSFEGNTEAFF,TGTGCCAGCAGCTTTGAGGGCAACACTGAAGCTTTCTTT,many,TRBJ1-1,TRBV7-8,.
CASSYDSGDTQYF,TGTGCCAGCAGCTACGACAGCGGAGATACGCAGTATTTT,.,TRBJ2-3,TRBV7-3,.